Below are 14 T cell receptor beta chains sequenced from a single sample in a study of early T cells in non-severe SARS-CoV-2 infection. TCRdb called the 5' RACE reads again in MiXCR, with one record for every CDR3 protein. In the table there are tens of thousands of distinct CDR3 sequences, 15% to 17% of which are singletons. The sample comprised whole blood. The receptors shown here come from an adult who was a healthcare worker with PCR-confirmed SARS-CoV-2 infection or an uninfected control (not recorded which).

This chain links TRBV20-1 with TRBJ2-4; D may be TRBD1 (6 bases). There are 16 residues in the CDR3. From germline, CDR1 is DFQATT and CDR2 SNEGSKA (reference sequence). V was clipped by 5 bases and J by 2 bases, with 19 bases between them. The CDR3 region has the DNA TGCAGTGCTCGGCCTCCTCAGGGGCAGTCCAAAAACATTCAGTACTTC. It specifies CSARPPQGQSKNIQYF.

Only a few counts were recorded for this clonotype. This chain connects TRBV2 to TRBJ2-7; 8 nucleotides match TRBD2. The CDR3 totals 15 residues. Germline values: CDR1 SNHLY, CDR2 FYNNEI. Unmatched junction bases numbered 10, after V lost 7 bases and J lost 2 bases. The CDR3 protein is CASNVGRAGAYEQYF. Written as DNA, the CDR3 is TGTGCCAGCAATGTCGGGCGAGCGGGGGCCTACGAGCAGTACTTC.

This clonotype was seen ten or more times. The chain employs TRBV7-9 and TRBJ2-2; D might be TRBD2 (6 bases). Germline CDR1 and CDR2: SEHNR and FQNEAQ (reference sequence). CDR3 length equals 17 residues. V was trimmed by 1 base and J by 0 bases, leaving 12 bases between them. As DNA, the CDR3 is TGTGCCAGCAGCTTAGGGCGGGGTATAACGAACACCGGGGAGCTGTTTTTT. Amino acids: CASSLGRGITNTGELFF.

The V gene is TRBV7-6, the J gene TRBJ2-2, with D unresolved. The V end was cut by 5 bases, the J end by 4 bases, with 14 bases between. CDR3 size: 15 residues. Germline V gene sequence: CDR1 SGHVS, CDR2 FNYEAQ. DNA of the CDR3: TGTGCCAGCAGCAATAGTAGGGATGTCACCGGGGAGCTGTTTTTT. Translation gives CASSNSRDVTGELFF.

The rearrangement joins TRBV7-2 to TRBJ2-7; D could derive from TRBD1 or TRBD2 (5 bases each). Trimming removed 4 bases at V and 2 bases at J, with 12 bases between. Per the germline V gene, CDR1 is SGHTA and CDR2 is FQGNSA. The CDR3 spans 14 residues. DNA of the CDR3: TGTGCCAGCAGCTCTGGGACGAGGCCCTACGAGCAGTACTTC. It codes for CASSSGTRPYEQYF.

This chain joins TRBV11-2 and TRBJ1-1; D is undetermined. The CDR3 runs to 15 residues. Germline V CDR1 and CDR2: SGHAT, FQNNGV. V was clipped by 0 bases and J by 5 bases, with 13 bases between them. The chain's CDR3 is CASSLEGWLWTEAFF. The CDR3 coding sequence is TGTGCCAGCAGCTTAGAGGGGTGGTTGTGGACTGAAGCTTTCTTT.

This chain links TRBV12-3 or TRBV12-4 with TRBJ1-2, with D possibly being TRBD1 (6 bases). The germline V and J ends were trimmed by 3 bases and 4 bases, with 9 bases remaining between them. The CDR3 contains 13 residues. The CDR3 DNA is TGTGCCAGCAGTTTCCAGGGGAGCTATGGCTACACCTTC. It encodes CASSFQGSYGYTF.

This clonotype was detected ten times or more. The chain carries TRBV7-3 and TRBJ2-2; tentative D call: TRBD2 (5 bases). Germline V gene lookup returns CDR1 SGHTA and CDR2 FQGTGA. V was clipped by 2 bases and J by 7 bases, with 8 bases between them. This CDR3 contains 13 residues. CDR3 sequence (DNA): TGTGCCAGCAGCTTAGTCGGGAACGGGGAGCTGTTTTTT. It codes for CASSLVGNGELFF. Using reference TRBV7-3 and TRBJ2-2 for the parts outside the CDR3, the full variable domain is GAGVSQTPSNKVTEKGKYVELRCDPISGHTALYWYRQSLGQGPEFLIYFQGTGAADDSGLPNDRFFAVRPEGSVSTLKIQRTERGDSAVYLCASSLVGNGELFFGEGSRLTVL.

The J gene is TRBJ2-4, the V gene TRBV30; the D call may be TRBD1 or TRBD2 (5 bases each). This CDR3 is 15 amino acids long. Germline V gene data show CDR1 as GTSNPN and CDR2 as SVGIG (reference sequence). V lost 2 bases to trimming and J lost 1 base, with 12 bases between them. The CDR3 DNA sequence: TGTGCCTGGAGTCAGGGACCGGTGGCCAAAAACATTCAGTACTTC. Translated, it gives CAWSQGPVAKNIQYF.

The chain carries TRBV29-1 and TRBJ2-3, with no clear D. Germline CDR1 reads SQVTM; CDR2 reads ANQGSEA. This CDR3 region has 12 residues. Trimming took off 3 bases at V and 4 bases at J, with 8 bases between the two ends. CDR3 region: CSVELWADTQYF. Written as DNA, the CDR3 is TGCAGCGTTGAGCTTTGGGCAGATACGCAGTATTTT.

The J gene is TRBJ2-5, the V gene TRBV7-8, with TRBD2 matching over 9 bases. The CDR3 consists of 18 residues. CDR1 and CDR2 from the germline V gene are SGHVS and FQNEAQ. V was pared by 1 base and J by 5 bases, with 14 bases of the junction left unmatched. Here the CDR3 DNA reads TGTGCCAGCAGCTTAGAGGCTAGCGGGGAACCCGTCGAGGAGACCCAGTACTTC. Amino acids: CASSLEASGEPVEETQYF.

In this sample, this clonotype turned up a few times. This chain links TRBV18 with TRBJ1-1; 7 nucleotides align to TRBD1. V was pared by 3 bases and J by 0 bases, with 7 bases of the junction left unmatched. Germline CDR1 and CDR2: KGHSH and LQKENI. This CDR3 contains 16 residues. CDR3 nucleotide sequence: TGTGCCAGCTCACCGGCCTGGGACAGCTTGAACACTGAAGCTTTCTTT. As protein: CASSPAWDSLNTEAFF.

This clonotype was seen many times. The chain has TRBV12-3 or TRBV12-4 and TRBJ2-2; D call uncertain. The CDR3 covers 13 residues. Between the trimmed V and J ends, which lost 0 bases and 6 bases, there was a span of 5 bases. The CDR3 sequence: CASSLARSGELFF. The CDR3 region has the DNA TGTGCCAGCAGTTTAGCGAGGTCCGGGGAGCTGTTTTTT.

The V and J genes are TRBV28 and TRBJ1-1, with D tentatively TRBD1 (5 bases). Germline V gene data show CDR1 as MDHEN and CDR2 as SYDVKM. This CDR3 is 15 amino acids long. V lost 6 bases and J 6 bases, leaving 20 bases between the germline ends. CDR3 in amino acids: CASSLSLGDSAEAFF. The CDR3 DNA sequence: TGTGCCAGCAGCCTAAGCTTGGGGGATAGCGCTGAAGCTTTCTTT.